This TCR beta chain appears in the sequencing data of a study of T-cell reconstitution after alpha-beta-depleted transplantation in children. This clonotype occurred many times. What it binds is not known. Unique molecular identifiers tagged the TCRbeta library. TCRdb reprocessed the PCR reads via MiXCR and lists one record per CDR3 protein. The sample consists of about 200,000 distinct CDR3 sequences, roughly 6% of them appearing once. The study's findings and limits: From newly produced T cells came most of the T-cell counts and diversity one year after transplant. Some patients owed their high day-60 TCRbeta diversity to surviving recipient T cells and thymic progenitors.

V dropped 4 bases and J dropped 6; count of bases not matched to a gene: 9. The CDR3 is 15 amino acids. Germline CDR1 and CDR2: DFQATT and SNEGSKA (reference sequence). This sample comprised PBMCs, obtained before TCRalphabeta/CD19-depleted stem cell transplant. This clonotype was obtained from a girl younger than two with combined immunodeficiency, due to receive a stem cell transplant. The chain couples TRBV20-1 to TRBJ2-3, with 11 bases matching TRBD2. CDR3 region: CSANVGSGRADTQYF. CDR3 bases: TGCAGTGCTAATGTCGGTAGCGGGAGGGCGGATACGCAGTATTTT.